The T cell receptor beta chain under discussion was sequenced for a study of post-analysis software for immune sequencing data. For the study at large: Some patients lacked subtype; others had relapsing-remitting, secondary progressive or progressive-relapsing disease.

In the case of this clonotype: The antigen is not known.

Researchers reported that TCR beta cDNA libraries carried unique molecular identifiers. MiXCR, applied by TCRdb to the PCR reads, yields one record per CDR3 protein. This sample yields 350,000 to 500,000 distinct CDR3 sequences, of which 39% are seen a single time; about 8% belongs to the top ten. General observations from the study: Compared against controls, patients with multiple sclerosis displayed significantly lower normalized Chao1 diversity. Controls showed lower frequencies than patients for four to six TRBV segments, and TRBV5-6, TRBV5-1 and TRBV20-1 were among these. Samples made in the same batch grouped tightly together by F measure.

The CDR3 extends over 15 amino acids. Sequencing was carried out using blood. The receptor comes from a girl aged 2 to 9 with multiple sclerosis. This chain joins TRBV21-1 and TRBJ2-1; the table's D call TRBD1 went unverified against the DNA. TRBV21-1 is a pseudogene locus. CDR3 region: CASSKGVTKGNEQFF. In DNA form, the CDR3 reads TGTGCCAGCAGCAAGGGCGTCACAAAGGGCAATGAGCAGTTCTTC.